This T cell receptor beta chain was observed in a study of T cell repertoires in cytomegalovirus infection. About the research overall: Indications came from public TCR beta signatures; they pointed to CMV infection and to a matching HLA type.

TCRdb fed the reads into MiXCR, producing one record per CDR3 protein. The sample yields some 240,000 distinct CDR3 sequences, about a sixth seen once. This clonotype appeared a few times. The antigen is undetermined. The CDR3 runs to 13 residues. Germline CDR1 is SGHNT and CDR2 is YENEEA. The V and J ends lost 4 bases and 1 base respectively, with 4 bases between them. Overall study findings and caveats: Across the ex vivo response, the dominant clonotypes were HLA-C-restricted CMV-specific TCR beta clonotypes.

This chain joins TRBV11-3 and TRBJ2-2; D unclear. This receptor was obtained from a human donor in good health (CMV status not recorded). Some clones in this sample may be carry-over from other donors' samples. What was sequenced was CD8+ T cells from PBMCs. This CDR3 is CASSYLNTGELFF. The CDR3 coding sequence is TGTGCCAGCAGCTATTTGAACACCGGGGAGCTGTTTTTT.